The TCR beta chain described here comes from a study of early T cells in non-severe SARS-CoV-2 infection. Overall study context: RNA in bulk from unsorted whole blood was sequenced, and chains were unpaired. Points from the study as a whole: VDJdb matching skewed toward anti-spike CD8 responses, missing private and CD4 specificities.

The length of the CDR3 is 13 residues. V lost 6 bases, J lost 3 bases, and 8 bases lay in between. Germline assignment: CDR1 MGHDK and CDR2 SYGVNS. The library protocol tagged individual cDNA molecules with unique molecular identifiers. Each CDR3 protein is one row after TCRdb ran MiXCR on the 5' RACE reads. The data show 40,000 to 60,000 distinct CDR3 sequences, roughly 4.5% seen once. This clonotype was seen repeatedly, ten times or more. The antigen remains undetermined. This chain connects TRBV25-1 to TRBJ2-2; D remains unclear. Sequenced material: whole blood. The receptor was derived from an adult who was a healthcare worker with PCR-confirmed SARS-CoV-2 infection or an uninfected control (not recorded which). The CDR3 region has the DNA TGTGCCAGCAGGGGAATACACACCGGGGAGCTGTTTTTT. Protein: CASRGIHTGELFF.